The TCR beta chain under discussion was sequenced for a study of OX40 agonist ivuxolimab in advanced cancers. At the level of the study: Participants averaged 60 years of age (range roughly 23 to 85) and were around 80% male. Overall study findings and caveats: On average, CD8+ T cells had more expanded clones than CD4+.

This table comes from immunoSEQ multiplex PCR, and its TCRdb copy is limited to in-frame clones, with some not included. The sample contains about 12,000 clones, roughly 81% of which appear only once. CDR1 MDHEN and CDR2 SYDVKM come from the germline V gene. The CDR3 totals 14 residues. Trimming left V 5 bases short and J 4 bases short, with 12 bases between. In the case of this clone: The antigen remains undetermined.

This sequence was found in an adult with an advanced solid tumor such as melanoma, head and neck, liver or kidney cancer. This chain connects TRBV28 to TRBJ1-5; TRBD1 might be the D (5 bases). The source material was CD4+ or CD8+ T cells sorted from blood, sampled in a trial of the OX40 agonist ivuxolimab. This chain's CDR3 is CASSPETENQPQHF. Here the CDR3 DNA reads TGTGCCAGCAGTCCTGAGACAGAGAATCAGCCCCAGCATTTT.